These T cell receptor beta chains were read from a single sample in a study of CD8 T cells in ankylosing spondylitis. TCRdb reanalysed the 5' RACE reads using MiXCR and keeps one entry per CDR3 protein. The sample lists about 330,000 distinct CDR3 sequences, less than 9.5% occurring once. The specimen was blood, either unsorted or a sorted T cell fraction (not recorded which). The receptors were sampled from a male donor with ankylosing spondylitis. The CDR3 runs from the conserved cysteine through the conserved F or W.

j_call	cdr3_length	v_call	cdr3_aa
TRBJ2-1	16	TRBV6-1	CASSQGWSGRDNEQFF
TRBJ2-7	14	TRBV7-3	CASSKSPASYEQYF
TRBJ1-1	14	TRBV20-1	CSARFTGRNTEAFF
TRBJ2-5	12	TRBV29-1	CSASGAQETQYF
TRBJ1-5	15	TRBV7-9	CASSLAGRSNQPQHF
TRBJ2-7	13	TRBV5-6	CASDRDRGNEQYF
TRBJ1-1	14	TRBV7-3	CASSIGRGETEAFF
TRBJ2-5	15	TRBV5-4	CASSLLREAQETQYF
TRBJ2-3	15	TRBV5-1	CASSLEGTSPDTQYF
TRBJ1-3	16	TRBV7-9	CASSSTGEASGNTIYF
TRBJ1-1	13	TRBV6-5	CASSYIGDTEAFF
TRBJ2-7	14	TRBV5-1	CASSLLGGTYEQYF
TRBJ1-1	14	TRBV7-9	CASSLAGVYTEAFF
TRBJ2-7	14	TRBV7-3	CASSLGGENYEQYF
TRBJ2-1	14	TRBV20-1	CSARDGELVQEQFF
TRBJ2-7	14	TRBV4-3	CASSQDVGLYEQYF
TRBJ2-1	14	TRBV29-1	CSVELIGRPNEQFF
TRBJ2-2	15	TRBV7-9	CASSIRASNTGELFF
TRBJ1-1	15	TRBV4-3	CASSQVGRMNTEAFF
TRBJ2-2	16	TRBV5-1	CASSSRQGSNTGELFF
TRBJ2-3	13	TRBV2	CASNPVGTDTQYF
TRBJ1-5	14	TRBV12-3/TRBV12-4	CASSRNRDQGPQHF
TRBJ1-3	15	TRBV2	CASSPEMGPENTIYF
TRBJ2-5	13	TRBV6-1	CASRTGAAETQYF
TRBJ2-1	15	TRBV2	CASQDPGLAFREQFF
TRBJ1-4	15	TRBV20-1	CSARDRRRSNEKLFF
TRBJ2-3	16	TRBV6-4	CASSEGLGPLGDTQYF
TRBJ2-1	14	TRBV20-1	CSAFQPREYNEQFF
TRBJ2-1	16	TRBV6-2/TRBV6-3	CASSYGGPSSYNEQFF
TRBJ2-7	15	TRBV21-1	CASSKAGTGRYEQYF
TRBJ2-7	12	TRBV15	CATSQDTYEQYF
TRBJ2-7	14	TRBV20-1	CSARMNRGTYEQYF
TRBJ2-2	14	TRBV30	CAWGPSANTGELFF
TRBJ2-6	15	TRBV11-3	CASSLYSSGANVLTF
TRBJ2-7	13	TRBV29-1	CSVASVNPYEQYF